This record looks at one T cell receptor beta chain sequence and its context. This clone appeared a single time. Its cognate antigen has yet to be identified. Base qualities are missing; no much larger clone stands one base away. The library was prepared using the immunoSEQ multiplex PCR assay. DNA from the cultured and isolated CD4+ T cells underwent TCR beta CDR3 sequencing. Turning to the authors' computational methods: Non-productive TCR sequences were removed, reads were trimmed to the CDR3 region, and CDR3s of at least 7 amino acids were retained. The MANAFEST web app was used to pick out antigen-specific clonotypes by comparing their expansion in peptide wells with that in reference cultures. To be called positive, a clone needed expansion at FDR<0.05 compared with the reference and with all other wells, an odds ratio greater than 5, and a frequency greater than 0.1% in two replicate wells. Clonotypes significantly expanded in SARS-CoV-2 spike wells and in at least one common cold coronavirus spike condition were defined as cross-reactive. Using the stringdist R package, CDR3 similarity was measured by Levenshtein distance, and unrooted trees were constructed with ape in R 3.6.1. The source is immuneACCESS, and TCRdb retained only in-frame sequences with V and J called. Part of the clones is not carried over; for the studies checked, unresolved V genes explain less than half of this, and the remainder is unexplained. D and trimming were read from the DNA, whereas the V and J calls and clone size are those reported in that table. The sample table lists some 38,000 clones, around 69% of them with a count of one. The ten largest make up 17% of the sample.

To identify antigen-specific CD4+ T cell clonotypes by their expansion, the ViraFEST assay first stimulated PBMC with viral peptide pools and then applied TCR sequencing. After less than eleven days of culture, CD4+ T cells were isolated with the EasySep CD4+ T cell isolation kit. PCR-confirmed SARS-CoV-2 infection had occurred in convalescent patients between March and December 2020, before the Alpha, Beta and Delta variants emerged in the United States. A few million PBMC per well were cultured with about 10 ug/ml peptides in IMDM containing around 4.6% human AB serum, about 9.6 IU/ml IL-2 and gentamicin. On days 3 and 7, half of the culture medium was replaced with fresh IL-2-containing medium. Unless otherwise noted, each peptide stimulation condition was cultured in triplicate wells. PBMC were separated from whole blood using Ficoll-Paque Plus gradient centrifugation and were then either cryopreserved at -140C or used fresh. The overlapping peptide pools covered the spike proteins of SARS-CoV-2 and of the common cold coronaviruses HCoV-NL63, HCoV-OC43 and HCoV-229E. The QIAamp micro DNA kit was used to extract genomic DNA from the cultured CD4+ T cells.

The source of the sample is a study of vaccination effects on CD4 cells after COVID-19 (dated 2022 in TCRdb). About the full investigation: Two doses of either the BNT162b2 or the mRNA-1273 mRNA SARS-CoV-2 vaccine were administered to participants. In a couple of convalescent patients, pre-vaccine samples were collected 16 days and one week ahead of the first dose, 142 and 148 days after COVID-19 diagnosis. In both COVID-19 convalescent patients and infection-naive vaccine recipients, the study compared SARS-CoV-2 spike-specific CD4+ TCR repertoires from before mRNA vaccination with those from after it. A total of some eleven COVID-19 convalescent patients and several SARS-CoV-2-naive healthy vaccine recipients were included in the full study. In the study, cultures from other donors were sequenced using the Oncomine TCR Beta short-read assay on an Illumina iSeq 100. General findings and caveats noted by the study authors: In convalescent patients, the post-vaccine spike-reactive repertoire consisted mainly of new vaccine-induced clones, largely distinct from infection-induced clones. The study was limited by a small number of convalescent patients and lacked early post-infection timepoints. At late post-vaccination timepoints, both infection-induced and vaccine-induced clones showed marked clonal contraction, consistent with waning T cell responses.

From the cysteine up to the phenylalanine, the CDR3 has a length of 16 residues. The entry retains the CDR3 DNA only, 48 bases that are in frame from base 1. In the germline V gene, CDR1 corresponds to SNHLY and CDR2 to FYNNEI. Trimming takes 6 bases from V and 4 bases from J, and the germline ends sit 21 bases apart. Sequencing was performed on CD4+ T cells from PBMCs cultured with HCoV-NL63 spike peptides, taken before COVID-19 vaccination. Read against the paper, the sample's cell subset or site label means: HCoV-NL63 spike overlapping peptide pool stimulation. The chain is assembled from TRBV2 and TRBJ2-5, with no reliable assignment of the D segment. The origin of this receptor is a human donor who had a prior SARS-CoV-2 infection. The CDR3 reads as follows: CASRSLGAVVGETQYF. The nucleotide sequence is given as TGTGCCAGCAGATCTCTAGGAGCTGTTGTTGGAGAGACCCAGTACTTC.